The next 4 T cell receptor beta chains were all read from a single sample in a study of cytomegalovirus exposure and HLA in healthy donors. PCR used 60 Vbeta primers and 13 Jbeta primers. Sequencing was performed with immunoSEQ multiplex PCR; in TCRdb, only in-frame clones are kept and a portion is missing. The table has roughly 120,000 clones, 80% to 85% seen once; the top ten hold 2.2%. Sequenced input: PBMCs. The receptors come from a woman aged 40 to 50 in good health and CMV-seronegative.

The chain couples TRBV6-5 to TRBJ1-2; 9 positions match TRBD1. With 6 bases clipped from V and 5 bases from J, the junction kept 4 bases outside the gene matches. Germline loops: CDR1 MNHEY, CDR2 SVGAGI. The CDR3 extends over 13 amino acids. The CDR3 bases are TGTGCCAGCAGACCCGGGACAGGGTATGGCTACACCTTC. Protein product: CASRPGTGYGYTF.

The V and J genes are TRBV28 and TRBJ2-7; D is uncertain. From germline, CDR1 is MDHEN and CDR2 SYDVKM. There are 11 residues in the CDR3. The V end lost 5 bases, the J end lost 1 base, and 3 bases lay between the germline ends. CDR3 nucleotide sequence: TGTGCCAGCAGTACATCCTACGAGCAGTACTTC. Translation: CASSTSYEQYF.

This clone was counted between two and nine times. CDR3 coding DNA: TGTGCCAGCAGTGAGCGGGTCATGTACAATGAGCAGTTCTTC. This encodes CASSERVMYNEQFF. J is TRBJ2-1 and V is TRBV2, with a possible D match to TRBD2 (5 bases). The germline gives CDR1 SNHLY, CDR2 FYNNEI. V shed 3 bases and J shed 4 bases, with 10 bases lying between them. CDR3 length: 14 amino acids.

V and J are TRBV2 and TRBJ2-7; the match to TRBD2 covers 8 bases. Germline lookup yields CDR1 SNHLY and CDR2 FYNNEI. This CDR3 is built from 14 residues. J lost 0 bases, V lost 8 bases, and 6 bases had no gene match. The CDR3 spells CASCMAGGSYEQYF. DNA of the CDR3: TGTGCCAGCTGTATGGCGGGGGGCTCCTACGAGCAGTACTTC.